The 15 T cell receptor beta chains below come from one sample, sequenced in a study of long-term antiretroviral therapy in people with HIV (dated by TCRdb to 2022 to 2024). Sequencing of the TRB variable region was done with the immunoSEQ hsTCRB v3.0 assay at survey level resolution. TCRdb mirrors the immuneACCESS table, restricted to in-frame sequences. Some clones are absent from its copies; in checked studies, under half trace to an unresolved V gene, and the reason for the others is unknown. Counted in this sample were some 20,000 clones; 60% to 80% of them appeared once. Of the sample, about a tenth is held by the ten largest clones. Sequenced material: unsorted PBMCs, taken 2.3 years after starting antiretroviral therapy. These receptors were collected from a middle-aged woman with HIV.

J is TRBJ2-1 and V is TRBV5-6; 7 bases are a match to TRBD2. With 0 bases clipped from V and 2 bases from J, the junction kept 2 bases outside the gene matches. This CDR3 comprises 15 residues. CDR1 is SGHDT, CDR2 YYEEEE, per germline. The CDR3 bases are TGTGCCAGCAGCTTGGGCGGGAGTCCCTACAATGAGCAGTTCTTC. Its translation is CASSLGGSPYNEQFF.

This chain joins TRBV7-6 and TRBJ2-1; 9 nucleotides match TRBD2. Losses at the gene ends were 1 base for V and 4 bases for J; bases not matched to a gene: 2. Germline CDR1 SGHVS, CDR2 FNYEAQ. The CDR3 sequence is 15 residues long. In nucleotides, the CDR3 is TGTGCCAGCAGCTTAGGGGCGGGGGGGTACAATGAGCAGTTCTTC. This translates into CASSLGAGGYNEQFF.

The chain carries TRBV5-1 and TRBJ1-5, with no clear D. There are 14 residues in the CDR3. The V end was cut by 0 bases, the J end by 7 bases, with 11 bases between. Germline CDR1 and CDR2: SGHRS and YFSETQ. This chain's CDR3 is CASSLEGNPQPQHF. Here the CDR3 DNA reads TGCGCCAGCAGCTTGGAGGGAAATCCGCAGCCCCAGCATTTT. The full variable domain, completed using reference TRBV5-1 and TRBJ1-5, is KAGVTQTPRYLIKTRGQQVTLSCSPISGHRSVSWYQQTPGQGLQFLFEYFSETQRNKGNFPGRFSGRQFSNSRSEMNVSTLELGDSALYLCASSLEGNPQPQHFGDGTRLSIL.

V and J are TRBV4-2 and TRBJ2-6, with 9 bases aligning to TRBD2. The germline V gene encodes CDR1 LGHNA and CDR2 YNFKEQ. Trimming took 6 bases from V and 0 from J; bases not matched to a gene: 9. The CDR3 extends over 18 amino acids. CDR3 sequence (DNA): TGTGCCAGCAGTTCCGGCCCTAGCGGGGACTCTGGGGCCAACGTCCTGACTTTC. It translates to CASSSGPSGDSGANVLTF.

The CDR3 DNA reads as TGTGCCAGCAGCGACGGGCTTTCCTACGAGCAGTACTTC. This translates into CASSDGLSYEQYF. V gene TRBV6-9 combines with J gene TRBJ2-7; D remains ambiguous. The CDR3 is made up of 13 amino acids. Germline V CDR1 and CDR2: MNHGY, SVAAGI. V was pared by 6 bases and J by 1 base, with 10 bases between.

The chain couples TRBV7-9 to TRBJ1-1; 7 positions match TRBD1. CDR3 length: 13 amino acids. The germline gives CDR1 SEHNR, CDR2 FQNEAQ (reference sequence). Germline trimming cut 4 bases from V and 4 bases from J; bases unmatched to any gene: 3. CDR3 DNA sequence: TGTGCCAGCAGCTCGACAGGGCTCACTGAAGCTTTCTTT. Residues: CASSSTGLTEAFF. Looking up the rest from reference TRBV7-9 and TRBJ1-1 gives the full variable domain: DTGVSQNPRHKITKRGQNVTFRCDPISEHNRLYWYRQTLGQGPEFLTYFQNEAQLEKSRLLSDRFSAERPKGSFSTLEIQRTEQGDSAMYLCASSSTGLTEAFFGQGTRLTVV.

The rearrangement uses TRBV2 and TRBJ1-5, with D possibly matching TRBD1 (6 bases). This CDR3 has 15 residues. Trimming pared 11 bases from V and 0 bases from J, leaving 17 bases between. In germline, CDR1 is SNHLY, CDR2 FYNNEI. The CDR3 loop is CAASWGADSNQPQHF. CDR3 DNA sequence: TGTGCCGCCTCCTGGGGGGCCGATAGCAATCAGCCCCAGCATTTT.

The chain carries TRBV21-1 and TRBJ1-1; TRBD1 is the table's D call, not checked against the DNA. TRBV21-1 is a pseudogene. This CDR3 is 16 amino acids long. The CDR3 loop reads CASTKGTGPPNTEAFF. The CDR3 DNA sequence: TGTGCCAGCACCAAAGGGACAGGGCCTCCTAACACTGAAGCTTTCTTT.

The J gene is TRBJ2-5, the V gene TRBV2, with D unresolved. Germline CDR1 SNHLY, CDR2 FYNNEI. V shed 6 bases and J shed 4 bases, with 9 bases lying between them. The CDR3 spans 12 residues. The CDR3 sequence is CASSRAPETQYF. DNA for the CDR3: TGTGCCAGCAGCCGGGCGCCAGAGACCCAGTACTTC.

About this clone: The junction departs from germline at one end; a sequencing error may be responsible. This chain connects TRBV29-1 to TRBJ2-1; D might be TRBD2 (6 bases). This CDR3 spans 14 amino acids. CDR1 SQVTM and CDR2 ANQGSEA come from the germline V gene. CDR3 region: CSAEKEGRYNEQFF. CDR3 in DNA: TGCAGCGCTGAAAAGGAGGGACGCTACAATGAGCAGTTCTTC.

The J gene is TRBJ1-2, the V gene TRBV7-8, with 8 bases aligning to TRBD1. V was clipped by 5 bases and J by 4 bases; unmatched bases: 12. The CDR3 has 16 amino acids. Per the germline V gene, CDR1 is SGHVS and CDR2 is FQNEAQ. The CDR3 coding sequence is TGTGCCAGCAGCGCCGGGTGGGACAGGACGAGCTATGGCTACACCTTC. It is translated as CASSAGWDRTSYGYTF.

V is TRBV4-1 and J is TRBJ2-1; 9 bases are a match to TRBD2. J lost 6 bases, V lost 4 bases, and 13 bases had no gene match. Germline assignment: CDR1 MGHRA and CDR2 YSYEKL. This CDR3 has 17 residues. CDR3 residues: CASSRQGLAVLGNEQFF. The CDR3 coding sequence is TGCGCCAGCAGCCGACAGGGACTAGCCGTACTAGGCAATGAGCAGTTCTTC.

This chain joins TRBV4-1 and TRBJ1-4, with D maybe TRBD1 (6 bases). Per germline, CDR1 MGHRA and CDR2 YSYEKL. The CDR3 loop spans 17 amino acids. The ends were cut back, 1 base at V and 7 bases at J, with 19 bases in the middle. CDR3 sequence: CASSQARDRSKLEKLFF. The DNA of the CDR3 is TGCGCCAGCAGCCAAGCCCGCGACAGGTCAAAGCTTGAAAAACTGTTTTTT.

As DNA, the CDR3 is TGTGCCAGCAGCCAAGAGACAGGGTGGGGTGAAGCTTTCTTT. Encoded protein: CASSQETGWGEAFF. The J gene is TRBJ1-1, the V gene TRBV14, with 7 positions matching TRBD1. The germline CDR1 and CDR2 sequences are SGHDN and FVKESK. V dropped 0 bases and J dropped 7; count of bases not matched to a gene: 5. CDR3 size: 14 residues.

The chain couples TRBV5-8 to TRBJ2-7; TRBD2 aligns across 9 bases. After removal of 0 bases from V and 6 bases from J, the junction contained 7 bases not matched to a gene. Germline V gene sequence: CDR1 SGHTS, CDR2 YDEGEE. The CDR3 extends over 15 amino acids. CDR3 DNA: TGTGCCAGCAGCTTGGACGGGCTAGCGGGGAGCGAGCAGTACTTC. As protein: CASSLDGLAGSEQYF.